This T cell receptor beta chain was documented in a study of identical twins. Study findings and constraints: Twin sharing of out-of-frame TCR alpha was underestimated by models in monozygotic pairs.

There are 15 residues in the CDR3. CDR1 is DFQATT and CDR2 is SNEGSKA in the germline V gene (reference sequence). Germline trimming cut 3 bases from V and 7 bases from J; bases unmatched to any gene: 10. This clonotype has more than one count but fewer than ten. What it recognizes is unknown. TCRdb reanalysed the 5' RACE reads using MiXCR and keeps one entry per CDR3 protein. This table holds some 500,000 distinct CDR3 sequences, roughly 9.9% found once. Healthy Caucasians, and only they, were the donors. This sample was also put to use in a study of yellow fever vaccine responses in identical twins.

The sequence derives from a woman younger than 35 in good health. The chain carries TRBV20-1 and TRBJ1-5, with TRBD1 identical over 9 bases. Sequencing input: PBMCs. This CDR3 is CSASPRDRVWQPQHF. The CDR3 coding sequence is TGCAGTGCTAGCCCCCGGGACAGGGTGTGGCAGCCCCAGCATTTT.